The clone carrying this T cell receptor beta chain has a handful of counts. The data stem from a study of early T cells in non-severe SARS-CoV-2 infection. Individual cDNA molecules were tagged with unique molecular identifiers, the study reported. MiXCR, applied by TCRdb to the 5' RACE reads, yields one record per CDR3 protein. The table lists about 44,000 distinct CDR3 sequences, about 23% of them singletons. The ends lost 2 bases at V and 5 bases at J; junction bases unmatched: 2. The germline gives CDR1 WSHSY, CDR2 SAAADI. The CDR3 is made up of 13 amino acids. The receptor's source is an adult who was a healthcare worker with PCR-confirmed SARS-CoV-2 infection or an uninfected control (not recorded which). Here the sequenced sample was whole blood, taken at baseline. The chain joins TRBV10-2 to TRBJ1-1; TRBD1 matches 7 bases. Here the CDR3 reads CASSEQGGTEAFF. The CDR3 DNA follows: TGCGCCAGCAGTGAGCAGGGGGGGACTGAAGCTTTCTTT.